Listed below are T cell receptor beta chains from one sample, sequenced in a study of glioma-infiltrating T cells after dendritic cell vaccination. The table came from immunoSEQ multiplex PCR; TCRdb's copy has only in-frame clones and leaves some out. Among roughly 60,000 clones listed, approximately 86% were seen once. The material was blood, obtained after dendritic cell vaccination. These receptor sequences come from a human donor with glioblastoma. The CDR3 runs from the conserved cysteine through the conserved F or W.

J gene,V gene,CDR3 protein
TRBJ2-5,TRBV19,CASSVGTGLETQYF
TRBJ1-2,TRBV19,CASSMAPGLRGYTF
TRBJ2-7,TRBV6-5,CASSYSTEQDYEQYF
TRBJ1-1,TRBV9,CASSGGGITEAFF
TRBJ1-1,TRBV9,CASSVDRDTEAFF
TRBJ2-3,TRBV27,CASRYLREADTQYF
TRBJ1-2,TRBV5-1,CASSLGQGGYGYTF
TRBJ1-1,TRBV30,CASNGGLDTEAFF
TRBJ2-2,TRBV25-1,CASRSGTYTGELFF
TRBJ2-1,TRBV11-2,CASSLFRGQEQFF
TRBJ1-5,TRBV5-6,CASSLVAGMGPQHF
TRBJ1-2,TRBV6-6,CASRWTGGIDGYTF
TRBJ1-1,TRBV30,CAWRGQGVNTEAFF
TRBJ2-2,TRBV5-1,CAGRKATGELFF
TRBJ1-4,TRBV13,CASSSWARQGAGEKLFF
TRBJ1-5,TRBV30,CAWSSYRGPGNQPQHF
TRBJ1-1,TRBV10-2,CASSDTGMGAEAFF
TRBJ2-7,TRBV30,CAWSVPRPGYSYEQYF
TRBJ1-1,TRBV29-1,CSVRVRGTEAFF
TRBJ2-2,TRBV15,CATSGIGGHTGELFF
TRBJ2-1,TRBV5-1,CASSFPSGGYNEQFF
TRBJ1-5,TRBV2,CASSRDRGKVQPQHF
TRBJ1-4,TRBV5-4,CASSQGASVEKLFF
TRBJ1-3,TRBV15,CATSPDRAAGNTIYF
TRBJ2-3,TRBV7-2,CASSSRRGQDTQYF
TRBJ1-2,TRBV9,CASSVVTSGGYTF
TRBJ2-7,TRBV5-1,CASSFEGNYEQYF
TRBJ1-2,TRBV19,CASSTKDSYGYTF
TRBJ1-5,TRBV7-2,CASSSGQNQPQHF
TRBJ2-1,TRBV19,CASSLTGQGKGNEQFF
TRBJ2-7,TRBV14,CASSPDRGRLQYF
TRBJ2-7,TRBV29-1,CSASGAGVGEQYF
TRBJ1-2,TRBV19,CASSIVQGAGYGYTF
TRBJ2-7,TRBV12-2,CASRLFQSDSHICEQYF
TRBJ2-2,TRBV5-6,CASSLDRRNTGELFF
TRBJ2-1,TRBV7-9,CASSLAGGPGYHEQFF
TRBJ1-3,TRBV7-2,CASSSDRGGNTIYF
TRBJ1-1,TRBV5-1,CASSLSGTNTEAFF
TRBJ2-7,TRBV6-6,CASRRQASYEQYF
TRBJ2-7,TRBV5-1,CASSPSGVGQYF
TRBJ2-3,TRBV13,CASSSVRREQGRHYADTQYF